The 11 T cell receptor beta chains below all came from one sample that was sequenced in a study of CD8 T cells in ankylosing spondylitis. Study-level results: It appeared that ankylosing spondylitis blood was characterized by a TCR beta motif of fewer than ten highly homologous variants.

TCRdb reprocessed the 5' RACE reads via MiXCR and lists one record per CDR3 protein. The profile covers roughly 700,000 distinct CDR3 sequences, with roughly 20% appearing a single time and approximately 18% taken by the ten largest. The antigens these receptors bind are not known. Sequences were obtained from blood, either unsorted or a sorted T cell fraction (not recorded which). Receptor source: a male donor with ankylosing spondylitis.

The chain has TRBV5-1 and TRBJ2-1; weak D call: TRBD2 (6 bases). This CDR3 has 15 amino acids. The V gene's germline CDR1 is SGHRS and CDR2 YFSETQ. V was clipped by 0 bases and J by 5 bases, with 12 bases between them. The CDR3: CASSLEGTDNNEQFF. The CDR3 DNA reads as TGCGCCAGCAGCTTGGAGGGGACTGACAACAATGAGCAGTTCTTC.

At least ten counts were recorded for this clonotype. The rearrangement links TRBV4-2 to TRBJ1-4; D remains ambiguous. The CDR3 spans 15 residues. Germline V gene lookup returns CDR1 LGHNA and CDR2 YNFKEQ. V lost 1 base to trimming and J lost 4 bases, with 10 bases between them. Written as DNA, the CDR3 is TGTGCCAGCAGCCAAGGAACGACAATTAATGAAAAACTGTTTTTT. Translated: CASSQGTTINEKLFF.

The chain uses TRBV6-1 and TRBJ2-2; D possibly corresponds to TRBD1 (6 bases). The CDR3 has 13 residues. The V end was cut by 6 bases, the J end by 6 bases, with 11 bases between. The V gene's germline CDR1 is MNHNS and CDR2 SASEGT. CDR3 in DNA: TGTGCCAGCAGGTTTACAGGGCCCGGGGAGCTGTTTTTT. This gives the protein CASRFTGPGELFF.

The V and J genes are TRBV20-1 and TRBJ1-2, with TRBD1 as a possible D gene (5 bases). This CDR3 region has 13 residues. CDR1 and CDR2 from the germline V gene are DFQATT and SNEGSKA (reference sequence). V was cut by 2 bases and J by 2 bases, with 9 bases left in between. CDR3 protein: CSARQDTNYGYTF. For the CDR3, the DNA is TGCAGTGCTAGACAGGACACGAACTATGGCTACACCTTC.

This clonotype has only a few counts. The DNA for the CDR3 is TGTGCCAGCAGCCCTCGGGGTTCGTCCACAGATACGCAGTATTTT. Residues: CASSPRGSSTDTQYF. J is TRBJ2-3 and V is TRBV7-9; weak D call: TRBD2 (5 bases). The CDR3 has 15 amino acids. V lost 5 bases, J lost 2 bases, and 14 bases lay in between. Germline V gives CDR1 SEHNR, CDR2 FQNEAQ (reference sequence).

This clonotype occurred many times. The chain joins TRBV5-1 to TRBJ2-1; the D call may be TRBD1 or TRBD2 (5 bases each). V was clipped by 2 bases and J by 7 bases, with 10 bases between them. Germline V gene lookup returns CDR1 SGHRS and CDR2 YFSETQ. The CDR3 contains 13 residues. This CDR3 is CASSLEGKNEQFF. The CDR3 DNA is TGCGCCAGCAGCTTAGAGGGGAAGAATGAGCAGTTCTTC.

The chain employs TRBV27 and TRBJ1-2, with TRBD1 identical over 9 bases. V gave up 10 bases and J gave up 1 base; unmatched junction bases: 4. The germline gives CDR1 MNHEY, CDR2 SMNVEV (reference sequence). CDR3 length: 13 amino acids. The CDR3 nucleotides read TGTGCCACCTCGGGACAGGGTAACTATGGCTACACCTTC. Amino acid sequence: CATSGQGNYGYTF.

This clonotype has more than one count but fewer than ten. The gene calls are TRBV5-5 and TRBJ2-1; D is possibly TRBD2 (5 bases). The ends were cut back, 3 bases at V and 6 bases at J, with 13 bases in the middle. This CDR3 has 14 amino acids. CDR1 SGHKS and CDR2 YYEKEE come from the germline V gene (reference sequence). The CDR3 region is CASSWLDRGNEQFF. The CDR3 bases are TGTGCCAGCAGCTGGCTTGACCGGGGCAATGAGCAGTTCTTC.

V and J are TRBV11-2 and TRBJ1-2; D is unresolved. CDR1 is SGHAT, CDR2 FQNNGV, per germline. The CDR3 spans 12 residues. Trimming removed 5 bases at V and 4 bases at J, with 8 bases between. CDR3 bases: TGTGCCAGCAGCCCAGACATCTATGGCTACACCTTC. Amino acid sequence: CASSPDIYGYTF.

The sample holds many counts of this clonotype. The V call is TRBV29-1, the J call TRBJ2-6, with unresolved D. The V and J ends lost 2 bases and 2 bases respectively, with 10 bases between them. The germline CDR1 and CDR2 sequences are SQVTM and ANQGSEA. The CDR3 runs to 15 residues. This CDR3 reads CSVEWQATGANVLTF. CDR3 nucleotide sequence: TGCAGCGTTGAATGGCAGGCGACTGGGGCCAACGTCCTGACTTTC.

This clonotype was seen a few times. V usage is TRBV18 and J usage is TRBJ1-1, with D uncertain. Per the germline V gene, CDR1 is KGHSH and CDR2 is LQKENI. Trimming stripped 4 bases from V and 0 bases from J, with 12 bases between. There are 15 residues in the CDR3. The CDR3 loop is CASSRPPHVNTEAFF. The CDR3 DNA reads as TGTGCCAGCTCACGACCCCCACATGTGAACACTGAAGCTTTCTTT.